These 5 T cell receptor beta chains were all obtained from the same sample, sequenced in a study of cytomegalovirus exposure and HLA in healthy donors (dated by TCRdb to about 2017). The library was made by the immunoSEQ multiplex PCR assay. For the multiplex PCR, a mixture combining 60 forward primers for TCR Vbeta segments and 13 reverse primers for TCR Jbeta segments was used. Not all clones reach the TCRdb copy of this immuneACCESS table, which keeps in-frame sequences only. Checked studies attribute under half of the gap to unresolved V genes and leave the rest unexplained. Present in this sample are more than 85,000 clones, over 70% of which were seen just once. 1.3% of the sample comes from the top ten. Sequencing used PBMCs. The receptors come from a man between 40 and 49 years old in good health and CMV-seronegative.

The rearrangement uses TRBV6-6 and TRBJ1-4, with D maybe TRBD1 (5 bases). The length of the CDR3 is 15 residues. Trimming left V 2 bases short and J 0 bases short, with 7 bases between. Germline lookup yields CDR1 MNHNY and CDR2 SVGAGI (reference sequence). The chain's CDR3 is CASSYGGTTNEKLFF. As DNA, the CDR3 is TGTGCCAGCAGTTACGGGGGGACAACTAATGAAAAACTGTTTTTT.

The rearrangement uses TRBV19 and TRBJ1-5; D is ambiguous. V was pared by 4 bases and J by 5 bases, with 15 bases between. Per the germline V gene, CDR1 is LNHDA and CDR2 is SQIVND (reference sequence). The CDR3 is 15 residues long. The CDR3 region is CASSSVGSGYQPQHF. Written as DNA, the CDR3 is TGTGCCAGTAGTAGCGTGGGGTCGGGGTATCAGCCCCAGCATTTT. The full variable domain, rest sourced from reference TRBV19 and TRBJ1-5, is DGGITQSPKYLFRKEGQNVTLSCEQNLNHDAMYWYRQDPGQGLRLIYYSQIVNDFQKGDIAEGYSVSREKKESFPLTVTSAQKNPTAFYLCASSSVGSGYQPQHFGDGTRLSIL.

This sequence joins TRBV7-9 and TRBJ2-7, with a tentative D call TRBD2 (6 bases). In germline, CDR1 is SEHNR, CDR2 FQNEAQ (reference sequence). There are 15 residues in the CDR3. The germline V and J ends were trimmed by 0 bases and 7 bases, with 16 bases remaining between them. CDR3 in amino acids: CASSLAGGPPMEQYF. CDR3 in DNA: TGTGCCAGCAGCTTAGCGGGAGGACCCCCTATGGAGCAGTACTTC.

The chain couples TRBV30 to TRBJ2-7; a possible D gene is TRBD2 (6 bases). CDR3 size: 14 residues. The V and J ends lost 0 bases and 4 bases respectively, with 13 bases between them. Germline V CDR1 and CDR2: GTSNPN, SVGIG (reference sequence). DNA for the CDR3: TGTGCCTGGAGTGTACTGGGGGGACTGTACGAGCAGTACTTC. Residues: CAWSVLGGLYEQYF.

This clone was recorded only once. The chain couples TRBV7-6 to TRBJ1-5, with 9 bases matching TRBD1. CDR1 and CDR2 from the germline V gene are SGHVS and FNYEAQ. The V and J ends lost 4 bases and 6 bases, in that order; junction bases with no gene match: 4. The CDR3 is made up of 14 amino acids. For the CDR3, the DNA is TGTGCCAGCAGCTCGGACAGGGGCACTCAGCCCCAGCATTTT. Its protein product is CASSSDRGTQPQHF.